This paragraph covers one T cell receptor beta chain sequence. What it binds is unknown. V lost 7 bases to trimming and J lost 1 base, with 14 bases between them. The CDR3 covers 14 residues. From germline, CDR1 is SQVTM and CDR2 ANQGSEA. A second roughly 7 to 11 cycle PCR used barcoded and J-beta primers. Each cDNA molecule carried a tag from a template-switch adaptor that contained 12 random nucleotides. A single record per CDR3 protein comes from TCRdb applying MiXCR to the 5' RACE reads. The table lists 600,000 to 650,000 distinct CDR3 sequences, 58% of them singletons. The data were obtained in a study of blood T cells in healthy people across ages. Regarding the study as a whole: Diversity estimates from one million T cells were considered underestimates.

The sequence derives from a man aged 55 to 70 in good health. The specimen sequenced was blood. The chain uses TRBV29-1 and TRBJ2-1; tentative D call: TRBD2 (7 bases). The CDR3 loop reads CSAEGGASYNEQFF. In DNA, the CDR3 is TGCAGCGCCGAAGGGGGGGCGTCCTACAATGAGCAGTTCTTC.